This T cell receptor beta chain was observed in a study of blood T cell repertoires in COVID-19. About the research overall: Some COVID-19 samples were acute and others convalescent; all came from the United States, Italy and Spain. T cells, B-cell-depleted T cells, or PBMCs supplied cDNA or gDNA.

Original processing notes: Amplification of reference gene primers was used by the study to estimate nucleated cell counts. Assay used: immunoSEQ multiplex PCR; TCRdb lists only in-frame clones, some missing. V and J calls and clone size come straight from that table; D and trimming were deduced from the DNA. The sample shows about 130,000 clones, around nine tenths of them seen only once. Trimming shortened V by 5 bases and J by 2 bases, and 11 bases separated the two germline ends. CDR3 length: 14 residues. The germline V gene encodes CDR1 MNHEY and CDR2 SVGAGI. The specimen was peripheral blood. V usage is TRBV6-5 and J usage is TRBJ2-3; possibly TRBD2 for D (6 bases). The clonotype was recovered from a woman between 65 and 79 years old with COVID-19, enrolled during active disease. The CDR3 region has the DNA TGTGCCAGCAGTCCCGGGGGAATCACAGATACGCAGTATTTT. Translating gives CASSPGGITDTQYF.